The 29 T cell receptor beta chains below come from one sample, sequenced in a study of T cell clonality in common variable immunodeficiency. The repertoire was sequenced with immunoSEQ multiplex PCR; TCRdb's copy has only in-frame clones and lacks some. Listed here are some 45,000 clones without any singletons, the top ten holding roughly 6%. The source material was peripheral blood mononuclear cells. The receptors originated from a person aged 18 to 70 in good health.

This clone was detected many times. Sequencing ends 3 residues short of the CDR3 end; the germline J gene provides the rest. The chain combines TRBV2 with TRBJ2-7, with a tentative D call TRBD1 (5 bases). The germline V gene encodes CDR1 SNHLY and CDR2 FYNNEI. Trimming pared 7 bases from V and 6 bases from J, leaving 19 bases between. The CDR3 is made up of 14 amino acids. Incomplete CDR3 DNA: TGTGCCAGCATTGACCCAGGGTTTGTGGGCGAG. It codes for CASIDPGFVGE. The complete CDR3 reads CASIDPGFVGEQYF.

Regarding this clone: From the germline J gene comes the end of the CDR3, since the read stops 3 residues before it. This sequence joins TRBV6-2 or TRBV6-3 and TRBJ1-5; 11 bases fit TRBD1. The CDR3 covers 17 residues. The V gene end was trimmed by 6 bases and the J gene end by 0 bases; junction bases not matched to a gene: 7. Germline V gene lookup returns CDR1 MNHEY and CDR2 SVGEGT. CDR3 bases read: TGTGCCAGCAGCCCCGGGACAGGGGGATATAGCAATCAGCCC. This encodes CASSPGTGGYSNQP. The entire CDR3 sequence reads CASSPGTGGYSNQPQHF.

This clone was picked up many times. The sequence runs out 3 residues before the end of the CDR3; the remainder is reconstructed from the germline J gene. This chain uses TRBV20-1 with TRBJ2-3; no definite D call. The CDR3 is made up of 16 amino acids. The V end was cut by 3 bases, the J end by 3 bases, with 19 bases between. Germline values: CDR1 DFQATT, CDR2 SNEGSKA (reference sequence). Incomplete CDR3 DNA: TGCAGTGCTAGGCGGTCGACTTCCTTGCAAACAGATACG. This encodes CSARRSTSLQTDT. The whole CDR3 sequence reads CSARRSTSLQTDTQYF.

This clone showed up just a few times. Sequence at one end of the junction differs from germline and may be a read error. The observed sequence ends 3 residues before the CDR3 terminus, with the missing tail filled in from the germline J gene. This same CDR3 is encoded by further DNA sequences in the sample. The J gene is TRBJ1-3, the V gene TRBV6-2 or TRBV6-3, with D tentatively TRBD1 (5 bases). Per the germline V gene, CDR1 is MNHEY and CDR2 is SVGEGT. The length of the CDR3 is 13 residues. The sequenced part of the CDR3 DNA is TGTGCCAGCAGTTCCACCGGGGGAAACACG. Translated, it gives CASSSTGGNT. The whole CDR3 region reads CASSSTGGNTIYF.

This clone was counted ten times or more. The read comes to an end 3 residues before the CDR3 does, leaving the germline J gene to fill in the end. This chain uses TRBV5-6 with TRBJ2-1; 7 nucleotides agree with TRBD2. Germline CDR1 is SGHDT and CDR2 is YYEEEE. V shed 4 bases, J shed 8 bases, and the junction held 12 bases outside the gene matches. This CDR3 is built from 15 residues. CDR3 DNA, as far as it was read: TGTGCCAGCAGCCTCGGACTAGACGGGGACGATGAG. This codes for CASSLGLDGDDE. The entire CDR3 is CASSLGLDGDDEQFF.

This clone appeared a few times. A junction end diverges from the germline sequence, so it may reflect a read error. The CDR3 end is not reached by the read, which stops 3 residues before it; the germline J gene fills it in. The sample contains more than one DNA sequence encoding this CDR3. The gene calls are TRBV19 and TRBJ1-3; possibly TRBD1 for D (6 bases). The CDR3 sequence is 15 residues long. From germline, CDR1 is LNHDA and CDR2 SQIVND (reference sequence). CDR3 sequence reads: CASSIGGGLGDTIYF. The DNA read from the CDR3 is TGTGCCAGTAGTATTGGGGGGGGCCTCGGAGACACA.

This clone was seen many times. The chain's CDR3 is CASSTRDTQYF. Incomplete CDR3 DNA: TGCGCCAGCAGCACCAGGGATACG. V is TRBV5-1 and J is TRBJ2-3; no clear D gene. The DNA ends 3 residues before the CDR3 does, and the rest of the CDR3 is filled in from the germline J gene. The V gene lost 4 bases and the J gene lost 6 bases, with 6 bases spanning the gap. The CDR3 loop spans 11 amino acids. Germline V gene data show CDR1 as SGHRS and CDR2 as YFSETQ.

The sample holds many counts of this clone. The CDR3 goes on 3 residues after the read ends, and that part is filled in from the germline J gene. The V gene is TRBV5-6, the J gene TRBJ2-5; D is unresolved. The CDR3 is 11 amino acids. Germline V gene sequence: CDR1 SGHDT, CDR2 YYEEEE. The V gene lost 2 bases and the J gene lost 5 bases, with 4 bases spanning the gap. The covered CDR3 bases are TGTGCCAGCAGCTTCCGGGAGACC. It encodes CASSFRET. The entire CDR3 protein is CASSFRETQYF. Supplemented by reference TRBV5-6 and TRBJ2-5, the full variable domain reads DAGVTQSPTHLIKTRGQQVTLRCSPKSGHDTVSWYQQALGQGPQFIFQYYEEEERQRGNFPDRFSGHQFPNYSSELNVNALLLGDSALYLCASSFRETQYFGPGTRLLVL.

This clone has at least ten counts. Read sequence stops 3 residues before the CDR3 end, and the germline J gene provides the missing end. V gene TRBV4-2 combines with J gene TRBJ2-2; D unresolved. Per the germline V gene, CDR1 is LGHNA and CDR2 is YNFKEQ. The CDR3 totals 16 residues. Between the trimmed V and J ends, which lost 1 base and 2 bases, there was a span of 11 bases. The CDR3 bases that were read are TGTGCCAGCAGCCAAGGTCAGATACGTAACACCGGGGAG. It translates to CASSQGQIRNTGE. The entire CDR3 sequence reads CASSQGQIRNTGELFF.

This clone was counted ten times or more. Partial CDR3 DNA: TGCAGTGCTAGAGCCCCGGTCTATGGC. Protein sequence: CSARAPVYG. The entire CDR3 protein is CSARAPVYGYTF. The V and J genes are TRBV20-1 and TRBJ1-2, with D uncertain. The read is 3 residues too short to cover the CDR3 end, so that end is filled in from the germline J gene. V was clipped by 1 base and J by 4 bases, with 7 bases between them. CDR1 and CDR2 from the germline V gene are DFQATT and SNEGSKA (reference sequence). This CDR3 comprises 12 residues.

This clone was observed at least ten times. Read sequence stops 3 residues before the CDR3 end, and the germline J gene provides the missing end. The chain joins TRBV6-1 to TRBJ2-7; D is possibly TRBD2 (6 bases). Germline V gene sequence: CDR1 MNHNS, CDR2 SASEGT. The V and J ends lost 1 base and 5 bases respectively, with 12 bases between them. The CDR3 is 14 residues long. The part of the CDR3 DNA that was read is TGTGCCAGCAGTGAAGGTCCTAGCGCGGACGAG. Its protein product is CASSEGPSADE. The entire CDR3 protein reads CASSEGPSADEQYF.

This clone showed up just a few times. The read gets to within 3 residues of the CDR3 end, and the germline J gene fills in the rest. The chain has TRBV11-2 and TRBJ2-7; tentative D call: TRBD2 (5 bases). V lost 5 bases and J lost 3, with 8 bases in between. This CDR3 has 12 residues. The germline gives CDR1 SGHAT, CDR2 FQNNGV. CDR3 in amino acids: CASSQDYYEQYF. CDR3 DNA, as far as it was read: TGTGCCAGCAGCCAAGACTACTACGAG. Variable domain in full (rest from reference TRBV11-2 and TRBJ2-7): EAGVAQSPRYKIIEKRQSVAFWCNPISGHATLYWYQQILGQGPKLLIQFQNNGVVDDSQLPKDRFSAERLKGVDSTLKIQPAKLEDSAVYLCASSQDYYEQYFGPGTRLTVT.

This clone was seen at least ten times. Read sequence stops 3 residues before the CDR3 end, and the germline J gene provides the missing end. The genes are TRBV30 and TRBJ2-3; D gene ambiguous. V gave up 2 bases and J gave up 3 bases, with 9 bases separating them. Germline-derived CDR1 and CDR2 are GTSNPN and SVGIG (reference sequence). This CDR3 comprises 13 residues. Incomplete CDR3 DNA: TGTGCCTGGAGTCCCCTCAGGACAGATACG. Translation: CAWSPLRTDT. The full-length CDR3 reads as CAWSPLRTDTQYF.

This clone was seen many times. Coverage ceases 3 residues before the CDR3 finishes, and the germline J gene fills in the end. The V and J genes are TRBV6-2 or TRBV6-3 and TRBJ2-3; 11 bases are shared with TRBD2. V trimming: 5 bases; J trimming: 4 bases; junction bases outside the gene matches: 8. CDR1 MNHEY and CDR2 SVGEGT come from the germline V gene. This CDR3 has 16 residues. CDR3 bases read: TGTGCCAGCAGTCACGCACTAGCGGGGGAATCAGATACG. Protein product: CASSHALAGESDT. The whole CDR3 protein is CASSHALAGESDTQYF.

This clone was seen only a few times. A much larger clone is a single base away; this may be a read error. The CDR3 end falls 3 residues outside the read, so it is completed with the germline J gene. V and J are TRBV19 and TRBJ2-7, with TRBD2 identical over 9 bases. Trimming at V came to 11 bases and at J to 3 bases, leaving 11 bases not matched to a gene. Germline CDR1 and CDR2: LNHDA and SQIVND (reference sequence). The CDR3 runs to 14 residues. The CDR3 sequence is CAPRAGGGDYEQYF. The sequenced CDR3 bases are TGTGCCCCCCGGGCGGGGGGGGGAGACTACGAG. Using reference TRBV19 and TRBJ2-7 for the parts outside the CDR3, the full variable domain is DGGITQSPKYLFRKEGQNVTLSCEQNLNHDAMYWYRQDPGQGLRLIYYSQIVNDFQKGDIAEGYSVSREKKESFPLTVTSAQKNPTAFYLCAPRAGGGDYEQYFGPGTRLTVT.

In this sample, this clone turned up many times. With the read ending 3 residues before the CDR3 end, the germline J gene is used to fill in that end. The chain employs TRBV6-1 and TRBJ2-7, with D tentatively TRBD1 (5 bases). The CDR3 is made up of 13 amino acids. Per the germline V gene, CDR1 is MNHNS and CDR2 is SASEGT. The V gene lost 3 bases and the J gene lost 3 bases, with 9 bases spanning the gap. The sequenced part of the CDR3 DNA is TGTGCCAGCAGTGAGACAGATTTCTACGAG. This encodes CASSETDFYE. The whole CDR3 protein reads CASSETDFYEQYF.

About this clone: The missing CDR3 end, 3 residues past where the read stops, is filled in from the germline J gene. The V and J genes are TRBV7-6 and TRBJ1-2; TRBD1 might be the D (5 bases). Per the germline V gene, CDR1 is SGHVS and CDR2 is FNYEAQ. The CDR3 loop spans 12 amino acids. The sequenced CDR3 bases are TGTGCCAGCAGCTCGCAGTCCAGGGAC. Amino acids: CASSSQSRD. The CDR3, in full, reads CASSSQSRDYTF.

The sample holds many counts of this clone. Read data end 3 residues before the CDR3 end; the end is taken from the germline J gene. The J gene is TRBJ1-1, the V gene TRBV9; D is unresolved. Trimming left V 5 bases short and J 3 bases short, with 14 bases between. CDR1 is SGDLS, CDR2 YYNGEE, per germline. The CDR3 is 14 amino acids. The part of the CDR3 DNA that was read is TGTGCCAGCAGTCTCCGTAATAGGGACACTGAA. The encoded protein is CASSLRNRDTE. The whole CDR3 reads CASSLRNRDTEAFF.

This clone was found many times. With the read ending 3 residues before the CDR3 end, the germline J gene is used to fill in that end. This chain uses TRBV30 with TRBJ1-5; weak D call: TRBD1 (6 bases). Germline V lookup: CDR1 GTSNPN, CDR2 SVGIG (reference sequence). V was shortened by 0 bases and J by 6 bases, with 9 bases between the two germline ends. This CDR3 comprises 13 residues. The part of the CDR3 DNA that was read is TGTGCCTGGAGTGTAGAGGGGGTTCAGCCC. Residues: CAWSVEGVQP. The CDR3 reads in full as CAWSVEGVQPQHF.

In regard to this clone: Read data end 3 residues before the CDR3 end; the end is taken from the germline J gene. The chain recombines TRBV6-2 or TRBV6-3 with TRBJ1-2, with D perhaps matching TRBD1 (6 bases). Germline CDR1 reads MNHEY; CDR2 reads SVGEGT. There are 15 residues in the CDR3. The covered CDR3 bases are TGTGCCAGCAGTTACTCGCCAGGGACAAACTACGAC. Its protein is CASSYSPGTNYD. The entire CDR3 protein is CASSYSPGTNYDYTF.

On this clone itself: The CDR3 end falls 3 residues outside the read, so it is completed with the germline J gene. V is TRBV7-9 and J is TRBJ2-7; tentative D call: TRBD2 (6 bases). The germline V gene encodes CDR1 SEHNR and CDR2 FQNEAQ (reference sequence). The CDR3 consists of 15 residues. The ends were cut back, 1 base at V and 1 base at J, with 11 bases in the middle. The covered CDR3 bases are TGTGCCAGCAGCTTAGAGGCTCGGGGGTCCTACGAG. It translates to CASSLEARGSYE. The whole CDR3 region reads CASSLEARGSYEQYF.

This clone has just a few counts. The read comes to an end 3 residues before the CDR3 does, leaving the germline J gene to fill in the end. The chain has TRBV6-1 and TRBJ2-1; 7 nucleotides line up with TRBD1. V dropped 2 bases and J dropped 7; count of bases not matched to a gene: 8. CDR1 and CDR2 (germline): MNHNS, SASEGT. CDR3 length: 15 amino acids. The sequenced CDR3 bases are TGTGCCAGCAGTGAACAAGACAGGGCTTCTAATGAG. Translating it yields CASSEQDRASNE. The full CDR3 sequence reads CASSEQDRASNEQFF.

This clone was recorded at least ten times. The part of the CDR3 DNA that was read is TGTGCCAGCAGCTTATTAACAGGAGGGACTGAA. Translating gives CASSLLTGGTE. The CDR3 as a whole reads CASSLLTGGTEAFF. This chain links TRBV7-2 with TRBJ1-1; maybe TRBD1 (5 bases). The sequenced fragment ends 3 residues before the CDR3 boundary, so the rest is inferred from the germline J gene. Germline CDR1 and CDR2: SGHTA and FQGNSA. The V end was cut by 2 bases, the J end by 5 bases, with 12 bases between. There are 14 residues in the CDR3. The complete variable domain, with remaining parts taken from reference TRBV7-2 and TRBJ1-1, reads GAGVSQSPSNKVTEKGKDVELRCDPISGHTALYWYRQSLGQGLEFLIYFQGNSAPDKSGLPSDRFSAERTGGSVSTLTIQRTQQEDSAVYLCASSLLTGGTEAFFGQGTRLTVV.

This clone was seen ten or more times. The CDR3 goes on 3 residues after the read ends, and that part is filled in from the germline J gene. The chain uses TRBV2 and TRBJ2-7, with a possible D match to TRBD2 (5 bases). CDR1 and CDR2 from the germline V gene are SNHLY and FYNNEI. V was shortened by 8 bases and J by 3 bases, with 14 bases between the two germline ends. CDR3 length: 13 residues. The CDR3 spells CASGGFGNYEQYF. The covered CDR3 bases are TGTGCCAGCGGCGGGTTCGGGAACTACGAG.

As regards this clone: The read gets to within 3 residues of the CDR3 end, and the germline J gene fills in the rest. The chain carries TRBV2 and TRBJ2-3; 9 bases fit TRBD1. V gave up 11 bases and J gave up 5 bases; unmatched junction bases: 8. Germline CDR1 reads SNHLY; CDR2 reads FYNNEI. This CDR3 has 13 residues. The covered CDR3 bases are TGTGCCTGGGACAGGGAAGTAGGAGATACG. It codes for CAWDREVGDT. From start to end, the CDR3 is CAWDREVGDTQYF.

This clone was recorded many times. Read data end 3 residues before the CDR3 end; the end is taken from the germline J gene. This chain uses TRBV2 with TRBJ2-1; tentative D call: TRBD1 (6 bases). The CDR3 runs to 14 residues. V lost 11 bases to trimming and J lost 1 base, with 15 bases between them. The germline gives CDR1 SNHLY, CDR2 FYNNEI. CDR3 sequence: CACPKGTSYNEQFF. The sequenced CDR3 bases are TGTGCCTGCCCAAAGGGGACATCCTACAATGAG. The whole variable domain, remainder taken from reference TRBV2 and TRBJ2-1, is EPEVTQTPSHQVTQMGQEVILRCVPISNHLYFYWYRQILGQKVEFLVSFYNNEISEKSEIFDDQFSVERPDGSNFTLKIRSTKLEDSAMYFCACPKGTSYNEQFFGPGTRLTVL.

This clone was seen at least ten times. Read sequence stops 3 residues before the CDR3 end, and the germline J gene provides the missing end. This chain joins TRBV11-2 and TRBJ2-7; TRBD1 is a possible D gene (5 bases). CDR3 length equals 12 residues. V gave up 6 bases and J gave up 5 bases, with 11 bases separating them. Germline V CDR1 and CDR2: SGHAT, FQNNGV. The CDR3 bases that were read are TGTGCCAGCAGACCCGACAGCAACGAG. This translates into CASRPDSNE. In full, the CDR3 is CASRPDSNEQYF.

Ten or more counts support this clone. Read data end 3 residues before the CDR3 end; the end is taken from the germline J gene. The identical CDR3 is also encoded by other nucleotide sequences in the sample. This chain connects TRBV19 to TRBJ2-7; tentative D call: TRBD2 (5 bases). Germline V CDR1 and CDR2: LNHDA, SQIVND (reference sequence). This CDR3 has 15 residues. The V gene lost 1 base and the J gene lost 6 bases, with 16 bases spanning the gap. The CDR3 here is CASSIGTGSYGEQYF. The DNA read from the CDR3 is TGTGCCAGTAGTATAGGGACGGGGAGTTATGGCGAG.

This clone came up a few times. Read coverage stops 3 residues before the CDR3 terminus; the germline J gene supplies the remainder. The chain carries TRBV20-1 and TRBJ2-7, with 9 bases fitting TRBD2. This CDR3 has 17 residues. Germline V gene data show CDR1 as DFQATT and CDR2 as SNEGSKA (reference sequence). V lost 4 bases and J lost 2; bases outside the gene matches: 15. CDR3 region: CSATDHERSGGTYEQYF. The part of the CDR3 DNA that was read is TGCAGTGCTACAGATCACGAGCGGAGCGGGGGGACCTACGAG.